This T cell receptor (beta chain) is from a study of T cell changes during pregnancy in multiple sclerosis. The method was immunoSEQ multiplex PCR; TCRdb's version includes in-frame clones alone and lacks a portion of them. Of 30,000 to 45,000 clones in the sample, roughly 88% are singletons; the top ten hold less than 1.5%. The CDR3 is 16 residues long. V gave up 1 base and J gave up 4 bases; unmatched junction bases: 3. Germline CDR1 is SGHDN and CDR2 is FVKESK. Sample: CD4+ T cells from peripheral blood mononuclear cells, taken before pregnancy. This rearrangement joins TRBV14 to TRBJ2-6, with 8 positions matching TRBD1. The receptor's source is a female donor with multiple sclerosis, enrolled in a pregnancy study. The CDR3 region is CASSQARDRGANVLTF. The CDR3 bases are TGTGCCAGCAGCCAAGCTCGGGACAGGGGGGCCAACGTCCTGACTTTC.